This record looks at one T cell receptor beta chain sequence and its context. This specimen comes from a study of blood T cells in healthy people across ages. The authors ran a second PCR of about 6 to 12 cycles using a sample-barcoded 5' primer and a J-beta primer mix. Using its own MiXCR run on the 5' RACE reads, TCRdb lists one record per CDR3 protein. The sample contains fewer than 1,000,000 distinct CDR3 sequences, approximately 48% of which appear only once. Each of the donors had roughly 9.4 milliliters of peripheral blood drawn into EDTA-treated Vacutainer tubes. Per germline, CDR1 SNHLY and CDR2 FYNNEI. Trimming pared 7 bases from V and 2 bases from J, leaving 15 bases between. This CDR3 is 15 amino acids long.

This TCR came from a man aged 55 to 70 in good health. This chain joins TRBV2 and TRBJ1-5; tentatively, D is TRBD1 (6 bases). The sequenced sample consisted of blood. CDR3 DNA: TGTGCCAGCACCTCGGACAGAAACGGCAATCAGCCCCAGCATTTT. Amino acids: CASTSDRNGNQPQHF.